The entry below describes one TCR beta chain. What it binds is not known. The data were obtained in a study of identical twins. Broader study findings: Models, which agreed with sharing between unrelated individuals, nonetheless underestimated the out-of-frame TCR alpha sharing seen in monozygotic twins. The analysis was cross-sectional rather than longitudinal within donors. Analyses of zero insertions could be partly confounded by invariant MAIT and iNKT cells.

TCRdb re-derived calls from the 5' RACE reads in MiXCR, one entry per CDR3 protein. Of around 1.7 million distinct CDR3 sequences in the sample, around 29% were seen once. With V trimmed by 8 bases and J by 3 bases, 15 bases remained unmatched. Germline assignment: CDR1 MNHNS and CDR2 SASEGT. The CDR3 covers 17 residues. The clonotype was recovered from a newborn girl in good health. Sequencing input: cord blood. This chain joins TRBV6-1 and TRBJ2-7, with 11 bases fitting TRBD2. The CDR3 loop is CASARGSKGTSGYEQYF. The CDR3 DNA sequence: TGTGCCAGCGCGAGAGGGTCCAAAGGGACTAGCGGCTACGAGCAGTACTTC.